The following is a TCR beta chain sequence with its context. This clonotype was detected ten times or more. Its specific antigen is unknown. Within one base of it there is no much larger clone, and no base qualities were kept. The TCR beta CDR3 regions were amplified from RNA transcripts. For the first round of RT-PCR on the TCR CDR3, the HTBI primer set was used together with the Qiagen OneStep RT-PCR kit. The libraries were constructed in a second round of multiplex PCR and then size-selected and purified. The libraries were sequenced on an Illumina HiSeq2000 using paired-end 100 bp reads. The study's own analysis went as follows. SOAPnuke was used to process the raw data, removing reads that contained adapters or uncalled bases, had a mean Phred below 15, or lacked an exact match to the constant primer or identifier. High-quality paired reads were merged using COPE v1.2.5, and each unique nucleotide sequence was defined as a clonotype. Clonotypes were aligned to IMGT TRBV, TRBD and TRBJ reference segments using MiTCR v1.1. Only V-J combinations with frequency above 0.0001, covering about 99% of repertoires, were analysed. A TCS score was defined as the ratio of F50 (clonal expansion) to E x V (chaos), with BLOSUM62-based TCRdist applied between CDR3 peptides within each V-J. Welch's t-statistics and random forest reduced some 510 V-J features to around 14, which were used in a naive Bayes classifier (R e1071). The raw public data were reprocessed by TCRdb itself: fastp quality trimming at Q25, MiXCR clonotype calling, in-frame beta chains only. CDR3 protein duplicates are merged, each entry listing the most common genes and DNA. For this entry, the V and J calls and clone size follow TCRdb and not the study's own pipeline. The sample yields approximately 690,000 distinct CDR3 sequences; about 14% were counted once. Around 12% of the sample goes to the ten largest clones.

These data originate in a study of T cells in Graves' hyperthyroidism and ophthalmopathy (dated by TCRdb to between 2018 and 2020). For the wider study: Peripheral blood samples were taken at initial diagnosis, before any treatment was given. TCR V-J signatures able to tell the groups apart were searched for in a discovery cohort of 100 patients, of whom fewer than 45 had Graves' ophthalmopathy and around 57 had stable Graves' hyperthyroidism. Prospective prediction of ophthalmopathy was tested in an independent validation cohort of under 20 hyperthyroidism patients and 15 to 17 patients who later progressed to ophthalmopathy. The roughly 91 discovery patients were randomly divided into training and test sets at a 7:3 ratio. In roughly six Graves' hyperthyroidism patients, the study also compared T-cell repertoires from thyroid tissue with T-cell repertoires from blood. Once sampling was done, hyperthyroidism patients were given methimazole at a starting dose of 30 mg daily, whereas ophthalmopathy patients were given high-dose intravenous methylprednisolone. TCR Vbeta CDR3 sequencing of 130 to 150 peripheral blood samples (more than 40 ophthalmopathy, roughly 74 hyperthyroidism and roughly 17 progressor patients) is reported in the paper.

In the ophthalmopathy patients, disease was moderately to severely active, with a Clinical Activity Score of 3 or more, a NOSPECS grade of 4 or more, and a duration of less than 3 months. Any patient with an uncontrolled infection, another autoimmune disease, pregnancy or lactation was excluded. Clinical symptoms, serum thyroxine and TRAb, thyroid ultrasound, and orbital computed tomography formed the basis for the diagnoses. PBMCs were separated from roughly 9.3 ml of fresh peripheral blood using Ficoll-Paque density gradient centrifugation. Total RNA was extracted using Trizol reagent, and RNA quality was assessed on an Agilent 2100 Bioanalyzer. The paper as a whole reports these results and caveats: A model built on a 13 V-J signature distinguished ophthalmopathy from stable hyperthyroidism, reaching around 88% sensitivity and 81.08% specificity in cross-validation and 80%/75% in testing. Sample size was not statistically predetermined, and investigators were not blinded to group allocation. In validation, progression to ophthalmopathy was predicted by the model with nearly 71% sensitivity and approximately 78% specificity, a median of approximately 6.5 months before onset. Blood samples also contained most of the expanded thyroid clonotypes (frequency above 0.001), which suggests that blood repertoires may reflect thyroid immune responses.

CDR1 SGHDN and CDR2 FVKESK are derived from the germline V gene. Trimming at the junction amounts to 4 bases on V and 5 bases on J, and the germline ends lie 8 bases apart. Its CDR3 holds 12 amino acids, cysteine through phenylalanine. The read is trimmed to its CDR3 DNA, 36 bases read in frame from base 1. The receptor chain draws on TRBV14 and TRBJ1-1; the D gene cannot be resolved reliably. Sequencing used blood. The sequence came from a woman aged 45-59 years with Graves' ophthalmopathy. The CDR3 region reads CASSPTRTEAFF. The sequence in DNA is TGTGCCAGCAGCCCCACGCGGACTGAAGCTTTCTTT. The full variable domain, completed from the reference TRBV14 and TRBJ1-1 proteins outside the CDR3, reads EAGVTQFPSHSVIEKGQTVTLRCDPISGHDNLYWYRRVMGKEIKFLLHFVKESKQDESGMPNNRFLAERTGGTYSTLKVQPAELEDSGVYFCASSPTRTEAFFGQGTRLTVV.